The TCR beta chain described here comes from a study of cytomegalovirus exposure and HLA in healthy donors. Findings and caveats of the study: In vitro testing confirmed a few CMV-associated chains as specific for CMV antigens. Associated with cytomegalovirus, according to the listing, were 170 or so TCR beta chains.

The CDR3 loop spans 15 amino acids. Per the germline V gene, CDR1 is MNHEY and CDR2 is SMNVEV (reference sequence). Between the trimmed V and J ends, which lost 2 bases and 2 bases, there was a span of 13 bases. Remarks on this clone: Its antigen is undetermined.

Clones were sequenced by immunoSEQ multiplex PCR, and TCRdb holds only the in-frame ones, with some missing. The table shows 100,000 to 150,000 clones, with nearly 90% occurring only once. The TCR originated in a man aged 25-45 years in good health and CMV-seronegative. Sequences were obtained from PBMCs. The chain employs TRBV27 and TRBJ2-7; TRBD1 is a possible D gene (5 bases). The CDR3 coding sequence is TGTGCCAGCAGTTTAATGGCTCAGGGTCCCTACGAGCAGTACTTC. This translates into CASSLMAQGPYEQYF.